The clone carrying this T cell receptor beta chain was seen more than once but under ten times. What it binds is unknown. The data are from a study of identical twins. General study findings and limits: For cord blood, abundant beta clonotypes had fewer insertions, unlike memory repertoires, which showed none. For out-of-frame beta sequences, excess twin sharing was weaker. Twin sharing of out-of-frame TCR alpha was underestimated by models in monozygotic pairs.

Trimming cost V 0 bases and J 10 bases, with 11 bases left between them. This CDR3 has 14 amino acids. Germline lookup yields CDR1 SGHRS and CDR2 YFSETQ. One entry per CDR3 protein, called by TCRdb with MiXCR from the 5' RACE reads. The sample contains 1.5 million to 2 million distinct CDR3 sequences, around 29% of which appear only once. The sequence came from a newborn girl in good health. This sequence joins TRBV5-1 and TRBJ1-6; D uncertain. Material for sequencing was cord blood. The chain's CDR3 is CASSLGRSGSPLHF. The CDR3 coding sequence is TGCGCCAGCAGCTTGGGCAGGAGCGGATCACCCCTCCACTTT.